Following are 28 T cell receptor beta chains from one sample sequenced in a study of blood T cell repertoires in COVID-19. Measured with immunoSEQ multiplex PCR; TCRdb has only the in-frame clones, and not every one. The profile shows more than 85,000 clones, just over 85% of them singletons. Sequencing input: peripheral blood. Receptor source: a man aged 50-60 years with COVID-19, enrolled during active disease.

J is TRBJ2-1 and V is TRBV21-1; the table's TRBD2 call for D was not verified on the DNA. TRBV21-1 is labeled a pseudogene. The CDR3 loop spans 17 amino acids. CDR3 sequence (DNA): TGTGCCAGCAGCAAGGGAGCCCTAGCGGGGGGTTACAATGAGCAGTTCTTC. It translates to CASSKGALAGGYNEQFF.

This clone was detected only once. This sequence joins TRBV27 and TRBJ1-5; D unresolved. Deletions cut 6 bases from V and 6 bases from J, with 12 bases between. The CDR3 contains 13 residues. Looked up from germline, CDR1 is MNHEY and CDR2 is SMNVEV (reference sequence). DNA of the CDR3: TGTGCCAGCAGCCTGGAGGGCAGTCAGCCCCAGCATTTT. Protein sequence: CASSLEGSQPQHF.

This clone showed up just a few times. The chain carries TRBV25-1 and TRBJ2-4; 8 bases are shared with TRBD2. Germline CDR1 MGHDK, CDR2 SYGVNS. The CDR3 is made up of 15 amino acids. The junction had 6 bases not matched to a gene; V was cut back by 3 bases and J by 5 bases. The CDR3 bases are TGTGCCAGCAGTGAGACGGGGGGGGCAGAAAACATTCAGTACTTC. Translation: CASSETGGAENIQYF. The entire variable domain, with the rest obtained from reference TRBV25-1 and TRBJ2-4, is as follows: EADIYQTPRYLVIGTGKKITLECSQTMGHDKMYWYQQDPGMELHLIHYSYGVNSTEKGDLSSESTVSRIRTEHFPLTLESARPSHTSQYLCASSETGGAENIQYFGAGTRLSVL.

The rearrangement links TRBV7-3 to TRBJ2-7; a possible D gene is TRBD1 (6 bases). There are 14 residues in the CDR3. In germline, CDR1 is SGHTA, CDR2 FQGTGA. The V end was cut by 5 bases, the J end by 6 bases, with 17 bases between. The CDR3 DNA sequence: TGTGCCAGCAGCCGAATTCCAACAGGGACCGAGCAGTACTTC. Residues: CASSRIPTGTEQYF.

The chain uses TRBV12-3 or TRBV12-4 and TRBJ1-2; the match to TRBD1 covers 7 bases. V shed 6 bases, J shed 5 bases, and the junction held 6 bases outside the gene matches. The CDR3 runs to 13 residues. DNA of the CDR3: TGTGCCAGCAGGAGACAGGGTCTATATGGCTACACCTTC. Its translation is CASRRQGLYGYTF.

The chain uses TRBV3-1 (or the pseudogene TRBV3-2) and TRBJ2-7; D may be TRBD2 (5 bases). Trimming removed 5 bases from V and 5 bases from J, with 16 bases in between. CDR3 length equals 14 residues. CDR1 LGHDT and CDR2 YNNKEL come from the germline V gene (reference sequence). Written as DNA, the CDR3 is TGTGCCAGCAGCTCCTCCGTGCGGGTCCACGAGCAGTACTTC. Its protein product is CASSSSVRVHEQYF.

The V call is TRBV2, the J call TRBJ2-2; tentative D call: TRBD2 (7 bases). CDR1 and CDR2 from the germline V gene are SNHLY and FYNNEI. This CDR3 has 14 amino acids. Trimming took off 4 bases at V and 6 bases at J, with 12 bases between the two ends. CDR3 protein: CASSVGGGPGELFF. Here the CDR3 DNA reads TGTGCCAGCAGTGTTGGGGGGGGCCCCGGGGAGCTGTTTTTT.

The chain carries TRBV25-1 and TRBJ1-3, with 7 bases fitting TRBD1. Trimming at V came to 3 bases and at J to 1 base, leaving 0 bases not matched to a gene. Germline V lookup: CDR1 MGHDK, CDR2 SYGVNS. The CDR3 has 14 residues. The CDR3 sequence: CASSDRGSGNTIYF. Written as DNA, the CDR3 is TGTGCCAGCAGTGACAGGGGGTCTGGAAACACCATATATTTT.

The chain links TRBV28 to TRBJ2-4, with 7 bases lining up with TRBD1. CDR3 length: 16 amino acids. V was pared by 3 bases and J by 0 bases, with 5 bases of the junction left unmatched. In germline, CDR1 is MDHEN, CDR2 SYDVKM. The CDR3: CASSFGTDLAKNIQYF. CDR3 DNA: TGTGCCAGCAGTTTCGGGACAGACCTAGCCAAAAACATTCAGTACTTC. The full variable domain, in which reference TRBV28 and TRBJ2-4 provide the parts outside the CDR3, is DVKVTQSSRYLVKRTGEKVFLECVQDMDHENMFWYRQDPGLGLRLIYFSYDVKMKEKGDIPEGYSVSREKKERFSLILESASTNQTSMYLCASSFGTDLAKNIQYFGAGTRLSVL.

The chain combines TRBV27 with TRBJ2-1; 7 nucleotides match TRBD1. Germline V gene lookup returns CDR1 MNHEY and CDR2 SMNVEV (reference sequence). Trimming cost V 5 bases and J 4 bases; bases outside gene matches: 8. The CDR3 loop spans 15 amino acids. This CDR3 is CASSPAGTAYNEQFF. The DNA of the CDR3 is TGTGCCAGCAGTCCCGCCGGGACAGCTTACAATGAGCAGTTCTTC.

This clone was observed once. CDR3 protein: CAWSAGGSSYEQYF. The CDR3 coding sequence is TGTGCCTGGAGTGCAGGGGGAAGCTCCTACGAGCAGTACTTC. V usage is TRBV30 and J usage is TRBJ2-7; 7 nucleotides line up with TRBD1. The V and J ends lost 1 base and 0 bases, in that order; junction bases with no gene match: 3. Germline V gives CDR1 GTSNPN, CDR2 SVGIG (reference sequence). This CDR3 has 14 residues.

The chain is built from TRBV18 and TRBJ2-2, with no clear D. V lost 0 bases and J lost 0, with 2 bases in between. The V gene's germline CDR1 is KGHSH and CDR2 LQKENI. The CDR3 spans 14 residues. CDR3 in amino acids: CASSPPSNTGELFF. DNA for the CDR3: TGTGCCAGCTCACCACCCTCGAACACCGGGGAGCTGTTTTTT. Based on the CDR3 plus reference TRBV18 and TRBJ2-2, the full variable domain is NAGVMQNPRHLVRRRGQEARLRCSPMKGHSHVYWYRQLPEEGLKFMVYLQKENIIDESGMPKERFSAEFPKEGPSILRIQQVVRGDSAAYFCASSPPSNTGELFFGEGSRLTVL.

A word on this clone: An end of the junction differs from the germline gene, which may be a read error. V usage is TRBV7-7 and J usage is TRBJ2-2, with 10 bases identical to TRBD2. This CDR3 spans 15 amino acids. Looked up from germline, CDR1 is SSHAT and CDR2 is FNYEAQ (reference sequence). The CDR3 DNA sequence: TGTGCTAGCAGCCCCAGTAGCGGGAGGACCGGGGAGCTGTTTTTT. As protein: CASSPSSGRTGELFF.

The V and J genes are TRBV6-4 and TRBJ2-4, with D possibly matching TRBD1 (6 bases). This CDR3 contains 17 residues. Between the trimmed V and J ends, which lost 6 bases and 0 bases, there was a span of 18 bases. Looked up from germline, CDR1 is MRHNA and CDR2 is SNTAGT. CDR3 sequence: CASRGQANDLAKNIQYF. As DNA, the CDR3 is TGTGCCAGCAGGGGACAAGCTAACGACCTAGCCAAAAACATTCAGTACTTC.

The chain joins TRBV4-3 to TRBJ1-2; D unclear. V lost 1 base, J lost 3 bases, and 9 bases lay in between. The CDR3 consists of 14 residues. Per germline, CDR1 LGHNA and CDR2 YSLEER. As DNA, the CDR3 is TGCGCCAGCAGCCAAGGGCTTGGAGACTATGGCTACACCTTC. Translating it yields CASSQGLGDYGYTF.

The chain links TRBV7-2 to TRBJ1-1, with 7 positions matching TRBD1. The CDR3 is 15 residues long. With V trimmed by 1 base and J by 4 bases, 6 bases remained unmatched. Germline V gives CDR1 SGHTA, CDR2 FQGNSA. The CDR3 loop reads CASSLGIGGITEAFF. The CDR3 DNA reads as TGTGCCAGCAGCTTAGGCATAGGGGGCATCACTGAAGCTTTCTTT.

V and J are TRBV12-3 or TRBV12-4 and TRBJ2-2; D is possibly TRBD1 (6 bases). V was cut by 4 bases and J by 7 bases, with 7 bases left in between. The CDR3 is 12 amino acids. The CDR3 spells CASSWTVGELFF. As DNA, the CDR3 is TGTGCCAGCAGTTGGACAGTCGGGGAGCTGTTTTTT.

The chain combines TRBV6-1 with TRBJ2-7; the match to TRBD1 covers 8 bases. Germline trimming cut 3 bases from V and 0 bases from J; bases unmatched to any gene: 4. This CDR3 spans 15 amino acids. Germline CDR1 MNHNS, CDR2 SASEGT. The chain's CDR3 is CASSETTGASYEQYF. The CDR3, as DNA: TGTGCCAGCAGTGAGACGACAGGGGCCTCCTACGAGCAGTACTTC.

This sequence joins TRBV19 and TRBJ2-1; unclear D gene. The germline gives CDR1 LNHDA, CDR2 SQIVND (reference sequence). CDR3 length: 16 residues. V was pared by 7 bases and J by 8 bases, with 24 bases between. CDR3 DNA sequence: TGTGCCAGTATTCCGACGGCGCGTTTCACAGTGGATGAGCAGTTCTTC. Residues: CASIPTARFTVDEQFF.

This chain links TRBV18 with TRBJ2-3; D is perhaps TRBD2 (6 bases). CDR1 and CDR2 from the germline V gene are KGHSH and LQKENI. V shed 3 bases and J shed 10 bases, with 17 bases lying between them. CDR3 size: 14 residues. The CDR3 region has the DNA TGTGCCAGCTCACCGCAACGACTGGAGGGTTCGCAGTATTTT. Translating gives CASSPQRLEGSQYF.

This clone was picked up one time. The CDR3 coding sequence is TGTGCCTGTTCCCAGGGGGAGGTGGATCAGCCCCAGCATTTT. This codes for CACSQGEVDQPQHF. The chain is built from TRBV30 and TRBJ1-5, with 7 bases lining up with TRBD1. Germline CDR1 reads GTSNPN; CDR2 reads SVGIG (reference sequence). Unmatched junction bases numbered 10, after V lost 6 bases and J lost 5 bases. This CDR3 spans 14 amino acids.

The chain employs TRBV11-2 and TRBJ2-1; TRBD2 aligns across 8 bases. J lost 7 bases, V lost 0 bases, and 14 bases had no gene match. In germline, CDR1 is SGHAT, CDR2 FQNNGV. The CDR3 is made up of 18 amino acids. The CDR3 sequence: CASSLDGLAGPYSNEQFF. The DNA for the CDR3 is TGTGCCAGCAGCTTAGATGGCCTAGCGGGTCCCTACAGTAATGAGCAGTTCTTC.

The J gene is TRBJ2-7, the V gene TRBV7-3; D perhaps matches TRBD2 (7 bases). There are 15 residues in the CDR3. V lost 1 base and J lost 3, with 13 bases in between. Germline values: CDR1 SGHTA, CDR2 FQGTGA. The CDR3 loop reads CASSLRGGGVYEQYF. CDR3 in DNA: TGTGCCAGCAGCTTAAGAGGCGGGGGCGTCTACGAGCAGTACTTC. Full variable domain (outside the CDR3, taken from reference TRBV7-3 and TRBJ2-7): GAGVSQTPSNKVTEKGKYVELRCDPISGHTALYWYRQSLGQGPEFLIYFQGTGAADDSGLPNDRFFAVRPEGSVSTLKIQRTERGDSAVYLCASSLRGGGVYEQYFGPGTRLTVT.

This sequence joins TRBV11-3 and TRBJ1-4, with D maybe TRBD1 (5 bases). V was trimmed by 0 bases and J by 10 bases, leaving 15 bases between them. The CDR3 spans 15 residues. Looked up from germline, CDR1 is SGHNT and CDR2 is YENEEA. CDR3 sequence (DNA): TGTGCCAGCAGCTTAGATGGGGCAGAAGTTGGAAAACTGTTTTTT. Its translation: CASSLDGAEVGKLFF.

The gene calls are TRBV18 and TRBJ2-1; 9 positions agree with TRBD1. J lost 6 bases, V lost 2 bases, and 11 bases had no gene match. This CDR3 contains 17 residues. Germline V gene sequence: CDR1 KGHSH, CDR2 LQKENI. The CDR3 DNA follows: TGTGCCAGCTCACCAAGCCGTACAGGGGGCGTTGGCAATGAGCAGTTCTTC. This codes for CASSPSRTGGVGNEQFF.

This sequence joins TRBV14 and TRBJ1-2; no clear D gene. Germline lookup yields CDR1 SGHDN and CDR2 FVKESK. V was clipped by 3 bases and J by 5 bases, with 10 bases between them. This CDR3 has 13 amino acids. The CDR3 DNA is TGTGCCAGCAGCCACCAAAGGAGTTATGGCTACACCTTC. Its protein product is CASSHQRSYGYTF.

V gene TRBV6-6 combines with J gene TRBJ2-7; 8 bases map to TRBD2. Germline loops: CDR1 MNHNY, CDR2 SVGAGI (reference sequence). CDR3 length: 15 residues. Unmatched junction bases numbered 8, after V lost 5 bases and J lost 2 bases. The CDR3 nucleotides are TGTGCCAGCAGTCTCCCCCGCGGGGGGCCCTACGAGCAGTACTTC. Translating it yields CASSLPRGGPYEQYF.

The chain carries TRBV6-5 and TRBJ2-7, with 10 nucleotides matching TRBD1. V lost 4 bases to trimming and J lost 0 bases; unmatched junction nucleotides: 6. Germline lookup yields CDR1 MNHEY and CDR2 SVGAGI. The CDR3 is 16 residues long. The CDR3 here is CASSSPRTGGSYEQYF. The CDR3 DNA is TGTGCCAGCAGTTCCCCCCGGACAGGGGGCTCCTACGAGCAGTACTTC.